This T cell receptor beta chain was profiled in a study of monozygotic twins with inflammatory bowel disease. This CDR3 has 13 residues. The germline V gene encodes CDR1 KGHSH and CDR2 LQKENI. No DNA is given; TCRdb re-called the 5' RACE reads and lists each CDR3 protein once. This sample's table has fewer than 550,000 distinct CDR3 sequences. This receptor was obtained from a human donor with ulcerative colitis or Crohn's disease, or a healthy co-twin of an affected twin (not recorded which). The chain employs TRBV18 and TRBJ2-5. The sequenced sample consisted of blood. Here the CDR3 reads CASSPVYQETQYF.